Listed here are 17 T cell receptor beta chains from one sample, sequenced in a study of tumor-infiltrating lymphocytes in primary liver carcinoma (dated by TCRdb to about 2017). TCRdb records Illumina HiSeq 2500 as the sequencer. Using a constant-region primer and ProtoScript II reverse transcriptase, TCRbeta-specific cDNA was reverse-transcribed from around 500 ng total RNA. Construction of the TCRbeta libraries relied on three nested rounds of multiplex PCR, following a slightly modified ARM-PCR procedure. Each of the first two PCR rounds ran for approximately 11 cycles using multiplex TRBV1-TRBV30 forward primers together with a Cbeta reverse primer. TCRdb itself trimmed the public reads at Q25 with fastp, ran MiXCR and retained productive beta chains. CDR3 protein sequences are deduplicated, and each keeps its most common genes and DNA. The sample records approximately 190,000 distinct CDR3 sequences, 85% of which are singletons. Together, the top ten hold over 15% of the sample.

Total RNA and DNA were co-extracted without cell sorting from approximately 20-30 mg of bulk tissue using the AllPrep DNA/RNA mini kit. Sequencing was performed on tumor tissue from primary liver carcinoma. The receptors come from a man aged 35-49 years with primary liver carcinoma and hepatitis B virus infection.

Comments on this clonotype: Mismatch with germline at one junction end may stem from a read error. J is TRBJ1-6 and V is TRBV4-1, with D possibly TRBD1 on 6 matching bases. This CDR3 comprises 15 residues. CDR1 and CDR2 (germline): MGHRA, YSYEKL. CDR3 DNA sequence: TGCGCCAGCAGCCAAGATAACACAGGGAATTCACCCCTCCACTTC. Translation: CASSQDNTGNSPLHF.

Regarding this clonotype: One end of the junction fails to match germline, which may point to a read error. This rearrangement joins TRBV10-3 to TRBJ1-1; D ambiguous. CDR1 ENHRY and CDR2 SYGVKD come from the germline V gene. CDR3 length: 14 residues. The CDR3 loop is CAIQGGGVNPEAFF. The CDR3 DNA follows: TGTGCCATCCAAGGCGGAGGAGTGAACCCTGAAGCTTTCTTT.

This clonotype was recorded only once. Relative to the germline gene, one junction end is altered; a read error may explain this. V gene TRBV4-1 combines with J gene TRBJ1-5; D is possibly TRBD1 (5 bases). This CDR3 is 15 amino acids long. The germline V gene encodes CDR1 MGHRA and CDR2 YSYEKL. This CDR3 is CASSPIEGINQPKHF. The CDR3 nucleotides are TGCGCCAGCAGTCCCATAGAGGGGATTAATCAGCCCAAGCATTTT.

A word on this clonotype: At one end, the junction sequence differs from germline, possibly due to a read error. CDR3 sequence: CANNPGLAETNTQYF. The CDR3 nucleotides read TGTGCCAACAACCCAGGACTAGCGGAAACAAATACGCAGTACTTT. This chain links TRBV6-5 with TRBJ2-3; 10 nucleotides align to TRBD2. Germline CDR1 MNHEY, CDR2 SVGAGI. The CDR3 covers 15 residues.

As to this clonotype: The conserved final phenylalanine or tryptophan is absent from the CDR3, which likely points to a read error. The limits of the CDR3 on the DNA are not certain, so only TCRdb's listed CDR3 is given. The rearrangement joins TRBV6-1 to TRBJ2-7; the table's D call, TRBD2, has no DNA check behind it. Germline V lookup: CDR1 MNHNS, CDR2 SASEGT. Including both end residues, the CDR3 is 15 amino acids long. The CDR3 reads CASSWKAGEVYEKYI.

This CDR3 is CASGSRPGQGSYEQYF. As DNA, the CDR3 is TGTGCCAGCGGATCTCGTCCGGGACAGGGTTCCTACGAGCAGTACTTC. The V call is TRBV11-1, the J call TRBJ2-7; 9 bases align to TRBD1. CDR3 length: 16 amino acids. After removal of 8 bases from V and 1 base from J, the junction contained 12 bases not matched to a gene. Germline values: CDR1 SGHAT, CDR2 FQDESV (reference sequence).

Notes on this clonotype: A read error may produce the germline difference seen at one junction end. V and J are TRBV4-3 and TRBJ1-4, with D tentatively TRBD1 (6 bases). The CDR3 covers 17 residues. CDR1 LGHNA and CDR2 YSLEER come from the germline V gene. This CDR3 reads CTSSQDLAGGGFEKLFF. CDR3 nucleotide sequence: TGCACCAGCAGCCAAGACCTCGCGGGGGGCGGGTTCGAAAAACTATTTTTT.

The CDR3 here is CSVEADRERVVTQYF. In DNA, the CDR3 is TGCAGCGTTGAAGCGGACAGGGAGCGAGTAGTGACCCAGTACTTC. The gene calls are TRBV29-1 and TRBJ2-5; 8 nucleotides agree with TRBD1. The CDR3 is 15 amino acids. Looked up from germline, CDR1 is SQVTM and CDR2 is ANQGSEA. V was clipped by 1 base and J by 7 bases; unmatched bases: 11.

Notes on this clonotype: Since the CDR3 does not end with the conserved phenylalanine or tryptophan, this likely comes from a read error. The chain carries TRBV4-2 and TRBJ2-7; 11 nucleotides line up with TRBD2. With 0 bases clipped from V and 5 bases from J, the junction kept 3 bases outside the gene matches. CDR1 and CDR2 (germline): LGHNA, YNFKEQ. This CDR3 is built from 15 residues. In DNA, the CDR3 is TGTGCCAGCAGCCAAGATAGCGGGGGGGACAACGAGCAGTACTTA. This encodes CASSQDSGGDNEQYL.

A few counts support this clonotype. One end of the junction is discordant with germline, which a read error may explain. The CDR3: CVSSLAGAGNTEALF. The CDR3, as DNA: TGTGTCAGCAGCTTAGCAGGGGCTGGGAACACTGAAGCTTTGTTT. The chain combines TRBV11-1 with TRBJ1-1, with D possibly TRBD1 on 6 matching bases. The CDR3 has 15 residues. Germline CDR1 reads SGHAT; CDR2 reads FQDESV (reference sequence).

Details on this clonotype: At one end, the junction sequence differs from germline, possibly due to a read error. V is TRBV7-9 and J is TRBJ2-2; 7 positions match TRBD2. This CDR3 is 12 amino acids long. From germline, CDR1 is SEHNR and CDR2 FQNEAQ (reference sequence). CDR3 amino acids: CVSSFTSGEPFF. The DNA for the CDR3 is TGTGTCAGCAGCTTTACGAGCGGGGAGCCGTTTTTT.

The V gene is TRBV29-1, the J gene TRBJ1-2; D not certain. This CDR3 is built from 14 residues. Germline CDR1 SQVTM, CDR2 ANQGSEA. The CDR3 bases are TGCATCATTGAATGGGTCAGTGGGAACTATGGCTACACCTTC. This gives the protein CIIEWVSGNYGYTF.

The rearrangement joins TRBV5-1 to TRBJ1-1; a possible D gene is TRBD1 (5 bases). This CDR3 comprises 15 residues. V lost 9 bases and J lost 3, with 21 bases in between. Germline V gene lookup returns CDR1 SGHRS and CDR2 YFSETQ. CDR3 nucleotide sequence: TGCGCCAACAACCCCACGGCCAGGGTGGACACTGAAGCTTTCTTT. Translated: CANNPTARVDTEAFF.

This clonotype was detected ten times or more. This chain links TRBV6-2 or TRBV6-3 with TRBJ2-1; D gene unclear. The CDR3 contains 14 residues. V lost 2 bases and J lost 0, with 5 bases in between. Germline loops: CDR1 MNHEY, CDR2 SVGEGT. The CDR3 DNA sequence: TGTGCCAGCAGTTACAGCAGCTCCTACAATGAGCAGTTCTTC. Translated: CASSYSSSYNEQFF.

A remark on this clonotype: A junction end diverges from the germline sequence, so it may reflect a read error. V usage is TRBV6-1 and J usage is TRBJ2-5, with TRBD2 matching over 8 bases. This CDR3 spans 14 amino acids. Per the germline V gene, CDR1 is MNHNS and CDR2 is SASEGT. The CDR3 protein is CGSNQGLVQETQYF. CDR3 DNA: TGTGGCAGCAATCAGGGACTAGTTCAAGAGACCCAGTACTTC.

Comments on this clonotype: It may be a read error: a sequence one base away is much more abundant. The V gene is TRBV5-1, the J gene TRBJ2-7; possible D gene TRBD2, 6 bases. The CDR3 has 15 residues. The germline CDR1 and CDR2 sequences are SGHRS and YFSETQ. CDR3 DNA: TGCGCCAACAGCGGGTCGTCGCAGGGACCCTACGAGCAGTACTTC. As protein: CANSGSSQGPYEQYF.

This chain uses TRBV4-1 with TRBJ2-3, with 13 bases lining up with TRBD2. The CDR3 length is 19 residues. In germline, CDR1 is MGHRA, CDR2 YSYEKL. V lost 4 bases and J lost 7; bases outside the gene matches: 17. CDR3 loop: CASSLDWTSGSVRTNTQYF. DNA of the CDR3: TGCGCCAGCAGCCTAGATTGGACTAGCGGGAGTGTCAGAACAAATACGCAGTATTTT.